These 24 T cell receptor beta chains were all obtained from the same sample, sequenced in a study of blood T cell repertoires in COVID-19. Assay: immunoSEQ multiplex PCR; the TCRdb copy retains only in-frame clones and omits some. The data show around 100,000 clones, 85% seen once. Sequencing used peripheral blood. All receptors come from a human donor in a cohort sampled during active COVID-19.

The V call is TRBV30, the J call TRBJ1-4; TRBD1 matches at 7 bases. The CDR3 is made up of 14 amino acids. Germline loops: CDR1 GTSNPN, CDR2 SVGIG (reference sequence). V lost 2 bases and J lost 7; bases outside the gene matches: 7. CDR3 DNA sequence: TGTGCCTGGAGTACCGGGACAGCAAGTGAAAAACTGTTTTTT. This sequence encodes CAWSTGTASEKLFF. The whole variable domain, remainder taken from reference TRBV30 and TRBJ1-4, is SQTIHQWPATLVQPVGSPLSLECTVEGTSNPNLYWYRQAAGRGLQLLFYSVGIGQISSEVPQNLSASRPQDRQFILSSKKLLLSDSGFYLCAWSTGTASEKLFFGSGTQLSVL.

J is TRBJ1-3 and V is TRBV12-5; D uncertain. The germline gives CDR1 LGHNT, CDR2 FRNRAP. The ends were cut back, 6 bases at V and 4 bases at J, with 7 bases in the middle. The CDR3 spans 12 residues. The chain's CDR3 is CASGTEGNTIYF. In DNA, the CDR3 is TGTGCTAGTGGAACAGAAGGAAACACCATATATTTT.

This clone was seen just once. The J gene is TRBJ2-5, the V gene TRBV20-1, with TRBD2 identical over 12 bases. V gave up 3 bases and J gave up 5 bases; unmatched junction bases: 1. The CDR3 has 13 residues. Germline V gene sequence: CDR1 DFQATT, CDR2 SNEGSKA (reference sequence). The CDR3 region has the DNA TGCAGTGCTAGTGGGACTAGCGGGGAGACCCAGTACTTC. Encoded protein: CSASGTSGETQYF.

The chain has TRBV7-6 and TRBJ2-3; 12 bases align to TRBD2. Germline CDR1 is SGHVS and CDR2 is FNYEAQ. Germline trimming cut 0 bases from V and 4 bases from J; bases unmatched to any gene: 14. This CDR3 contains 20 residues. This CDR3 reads CASSLARLAGDLASPDTQYF. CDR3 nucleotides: TGTGCCAGCAGCTTAGCCCGACTAGCGGGAGACCTTGCGTCGCCAGATACGCAGTATTTT.

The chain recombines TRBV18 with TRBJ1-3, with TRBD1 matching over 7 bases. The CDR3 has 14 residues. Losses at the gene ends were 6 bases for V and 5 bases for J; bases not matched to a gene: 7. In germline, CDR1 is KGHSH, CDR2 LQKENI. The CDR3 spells CASSAGTERNTIYF. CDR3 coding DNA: TGTGCCAGCTCGGCCGGGACAGAGAGAAACACCATATATTTT. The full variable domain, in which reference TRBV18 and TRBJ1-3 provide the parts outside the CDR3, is NAGVMQNPRHLVRRRGQEARLRCSPMKGHSHVYWYRQLPEEGLKFMVYLQKENIIDESGMPKERFSAEFPKEGPSILRIQQVVRGDSAAYFCASSAGTERNTIYFGEGSWLTVV.

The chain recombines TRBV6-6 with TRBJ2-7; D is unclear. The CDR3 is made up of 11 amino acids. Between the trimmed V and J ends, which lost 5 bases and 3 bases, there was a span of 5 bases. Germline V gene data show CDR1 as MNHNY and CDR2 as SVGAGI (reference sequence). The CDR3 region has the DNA TGTGCCAGCAGTGTACACTACGAGCAGTACTTC. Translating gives CASSVHYEQYF.

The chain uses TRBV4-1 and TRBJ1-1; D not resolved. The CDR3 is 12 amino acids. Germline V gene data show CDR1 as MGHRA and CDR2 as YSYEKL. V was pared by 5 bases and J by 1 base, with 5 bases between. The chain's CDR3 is CASSGRNTEAFF. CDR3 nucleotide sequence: TGCGCCAGCAGCGGCAGGAACACTGAAGCTTTCTTT.

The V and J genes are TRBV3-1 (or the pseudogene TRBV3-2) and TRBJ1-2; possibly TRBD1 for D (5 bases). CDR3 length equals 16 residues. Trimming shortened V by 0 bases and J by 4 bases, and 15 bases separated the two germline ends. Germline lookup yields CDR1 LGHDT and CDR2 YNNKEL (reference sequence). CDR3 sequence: CASSQDRRGAGYGYTF. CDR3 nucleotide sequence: TGTGCCAGCAGCCAAGATCGAAGGGGCGCCGGCTATGGCTACACCTTC.

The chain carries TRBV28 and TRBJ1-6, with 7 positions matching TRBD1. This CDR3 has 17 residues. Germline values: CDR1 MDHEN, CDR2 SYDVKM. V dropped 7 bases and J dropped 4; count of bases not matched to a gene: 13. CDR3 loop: CASTDPGQHTYNSPLHF. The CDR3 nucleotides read TGTGCCAGCACCGATCCGGGACAGCATACGTATAATTCACCCCTCCACTTT.

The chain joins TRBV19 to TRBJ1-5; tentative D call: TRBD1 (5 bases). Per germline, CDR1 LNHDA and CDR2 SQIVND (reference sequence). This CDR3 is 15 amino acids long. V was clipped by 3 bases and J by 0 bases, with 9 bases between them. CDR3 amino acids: CASSIGGNSNQPQHF. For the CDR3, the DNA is TGTGCCAGTAGTATTGGGGGGAATAGCAATCAGCCCCAGCATTTT.

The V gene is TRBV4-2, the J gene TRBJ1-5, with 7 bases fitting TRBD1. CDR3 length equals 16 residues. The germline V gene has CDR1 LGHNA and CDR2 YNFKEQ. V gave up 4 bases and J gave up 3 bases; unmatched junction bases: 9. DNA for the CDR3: TGTGCCAGCAGCCGGGAGACAGGGATGAACAATCAGCCCCAGCATTTT. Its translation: CASSRETGMNNQPQHF.

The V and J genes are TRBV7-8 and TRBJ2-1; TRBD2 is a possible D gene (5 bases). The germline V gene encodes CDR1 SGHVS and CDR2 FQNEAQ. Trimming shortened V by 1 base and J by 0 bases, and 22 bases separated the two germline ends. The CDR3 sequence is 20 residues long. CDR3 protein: CASSLDGEGYGPTSYNEQFF. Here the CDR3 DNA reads TGTGCCAGCAGCTTAGATGGAGAGGGCTATGGGCCCACCTCCTACAATGAGCAGTTCTTC.

CDR3 coding DNA: TGTGCCAGCGGACAGCTGGTAGGGACTGAAGCTTTCTTT. Its protein is CASGQLVGTEAFF. V and J are TRBV11-2 and TRBJ1-1; a weak D match, TRBD1 (6 bases). Germline assignment: CDR1 SGHAT and CDR2 FQNNGV. V was trimmed by 8 bases and J by 5 bases, leaving 15 bases between them. The length of the CDR3 is 13 residues.

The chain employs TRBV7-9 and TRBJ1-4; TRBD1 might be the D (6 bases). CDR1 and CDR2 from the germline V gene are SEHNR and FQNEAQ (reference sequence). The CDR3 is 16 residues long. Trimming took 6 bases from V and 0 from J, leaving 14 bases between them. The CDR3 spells CASRPGTYTTNEKLFF. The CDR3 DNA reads TGTGCCAGCAGGCCTGGGACATACACAACTAATGAAAAACTGTTTTTT.

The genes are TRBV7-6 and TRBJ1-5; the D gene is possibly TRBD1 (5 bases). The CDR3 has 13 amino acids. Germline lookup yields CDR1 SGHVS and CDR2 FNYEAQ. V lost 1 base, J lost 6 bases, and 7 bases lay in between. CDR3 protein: CASSLGGRQPQHF. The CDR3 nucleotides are TGTGCCAGCAGCTTAGGGGGCCGTCAGCCCCAGCATTTT.

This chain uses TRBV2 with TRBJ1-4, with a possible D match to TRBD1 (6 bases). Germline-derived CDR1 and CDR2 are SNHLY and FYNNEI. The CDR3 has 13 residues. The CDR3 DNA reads TGTGCTGGCCGGAGACAGGCAAATGAAAAACTGTTTTTT. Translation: CAGRRQANEKLFF.

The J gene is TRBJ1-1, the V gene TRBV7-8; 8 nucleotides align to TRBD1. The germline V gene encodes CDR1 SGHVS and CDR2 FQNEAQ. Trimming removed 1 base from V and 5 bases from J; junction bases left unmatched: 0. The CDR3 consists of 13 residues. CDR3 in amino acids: CASSLDRGTEAFF. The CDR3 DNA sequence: TGTGCCAGCAGCTTAGACAGGGGGACTGAAGCTTTCTTT.

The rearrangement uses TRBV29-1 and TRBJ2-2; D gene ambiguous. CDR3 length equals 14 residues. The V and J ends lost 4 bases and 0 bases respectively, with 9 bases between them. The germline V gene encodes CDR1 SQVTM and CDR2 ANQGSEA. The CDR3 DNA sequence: TGCAGCGTTGGAGGTCAGACGAACACCGGGGAGCTGTTTTTT. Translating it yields CSVGGQTNTGELFF.

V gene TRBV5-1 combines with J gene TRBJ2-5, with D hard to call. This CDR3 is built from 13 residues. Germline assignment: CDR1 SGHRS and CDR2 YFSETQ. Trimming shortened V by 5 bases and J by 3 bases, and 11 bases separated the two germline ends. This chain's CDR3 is CASREWQEETQYF. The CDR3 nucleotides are TGCGCCAGCAGGGAATGGCAGGAAGAGACCCAGTACTTC.

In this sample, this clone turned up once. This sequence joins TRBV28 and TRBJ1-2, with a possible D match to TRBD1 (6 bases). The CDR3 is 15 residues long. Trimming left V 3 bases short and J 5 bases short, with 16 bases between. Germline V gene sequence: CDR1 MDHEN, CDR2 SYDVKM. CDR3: CASSFTWGGGYGYTF. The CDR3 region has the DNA TGTGCCAGCAGTTTCACCTGGGGGGGCGGATATGGCTACACCTTC.

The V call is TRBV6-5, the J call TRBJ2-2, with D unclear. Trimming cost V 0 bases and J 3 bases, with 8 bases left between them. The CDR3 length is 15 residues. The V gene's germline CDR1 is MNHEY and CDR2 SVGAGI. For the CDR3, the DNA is TGTGCCAGCAGTTACTCAGGAGTGGACACCGGGGAGCTGTTTTTT. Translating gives CASSYSGVDTGELFF.

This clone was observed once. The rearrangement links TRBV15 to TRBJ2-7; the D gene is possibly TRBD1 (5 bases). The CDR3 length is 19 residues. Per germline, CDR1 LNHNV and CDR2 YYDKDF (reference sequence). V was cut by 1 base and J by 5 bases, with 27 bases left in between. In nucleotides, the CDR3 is TGTGCCACCAGCAGAGTGCCACCGAGAGAGGACAAGGGGTATCACGAGCAGTACTTC. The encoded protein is CATSRVPPREDKGYHEQYF.

CDR3 loop: CASSLSFGQGNYGYTF. The CDR3 nucleotides read TGTGCCAGCAGCTTGTCGTTCGGACAGGGGAACTATGGCTACACCTTC. V usage is TRBV11-2 and J usage is TRBJ1-2; 9 bases are a match to TRBD1. Germline V gives CDR1 SGHAT, CDR2 FQNNGV. The CDR3 loop spans 16 amino acids. V was pared by 3 bases and J by 2 bases, with 7 bases of the junction left unmatched.

CDR3 DNA: TGTGCCAGTAGTACGACAGGCGGCGAAAAACTGTTTTTT. It yields the protein CASSTTGGEKLFF. The chain uses TRBV19 and TRBJ1-4; the D gene is possibly TRBD1 (6 bases). The ends were cut back, 4 bases at V and 8 bases at J, with 11 bases in the middle. Germline V gives CDR1 LNHDA, CDR2 SQIVND (reference sequence). This CDR3 region has 13 residues.